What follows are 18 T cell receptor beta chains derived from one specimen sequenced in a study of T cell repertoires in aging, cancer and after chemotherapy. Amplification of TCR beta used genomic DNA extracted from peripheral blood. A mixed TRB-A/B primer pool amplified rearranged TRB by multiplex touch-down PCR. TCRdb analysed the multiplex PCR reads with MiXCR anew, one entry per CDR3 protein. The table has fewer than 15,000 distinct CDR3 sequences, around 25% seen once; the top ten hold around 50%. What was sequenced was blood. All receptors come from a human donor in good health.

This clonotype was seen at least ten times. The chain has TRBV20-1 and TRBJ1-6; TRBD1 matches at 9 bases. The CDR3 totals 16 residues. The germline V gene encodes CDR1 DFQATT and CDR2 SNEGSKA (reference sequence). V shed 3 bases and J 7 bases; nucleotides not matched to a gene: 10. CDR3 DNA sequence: TGCAGTGCTAGTTCGGGACAGGGACTAAGAAATTCACCCCTCCACTTT. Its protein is CSASSGQGLRNSPLHF.

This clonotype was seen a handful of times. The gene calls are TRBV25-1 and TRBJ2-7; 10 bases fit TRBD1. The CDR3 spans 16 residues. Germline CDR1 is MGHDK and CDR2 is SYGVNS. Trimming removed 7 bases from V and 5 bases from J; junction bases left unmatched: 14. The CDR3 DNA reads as TGTGCCAGCACCCTCACCAGACAGGGGGCGCCTCACGAGCAGTACTTC. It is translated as CASTLTRQGAPHEQYF.

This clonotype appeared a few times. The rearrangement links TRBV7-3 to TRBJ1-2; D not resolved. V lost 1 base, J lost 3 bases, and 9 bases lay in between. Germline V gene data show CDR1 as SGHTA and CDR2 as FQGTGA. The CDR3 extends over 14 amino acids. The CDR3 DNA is TGTGCCAGCAGCTTAATCGCGGGCGACTATGGCTACACCTTC. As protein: CASSLIAGDYGYTF. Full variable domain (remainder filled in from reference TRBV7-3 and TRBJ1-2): GAGVSQTPSNKVTEKGKYVELRCDPISGHTALYWYRQSLGQGPEFLIYFQGTGAADDSGLPNDRFFAVRPEGSVSTLKIQRTERGDSAVYLCASSLIAGDYGYTFGSGTRLTVV.

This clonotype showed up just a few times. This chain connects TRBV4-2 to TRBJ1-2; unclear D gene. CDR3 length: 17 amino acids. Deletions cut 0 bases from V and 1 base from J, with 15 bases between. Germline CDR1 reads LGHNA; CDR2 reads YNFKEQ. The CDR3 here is CASSQDRAADLNYGYTF. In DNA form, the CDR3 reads TGTGCCAGCAGCCAAGATAGGGCAGCCGACCTTAACTATGGCTACACCTTC.

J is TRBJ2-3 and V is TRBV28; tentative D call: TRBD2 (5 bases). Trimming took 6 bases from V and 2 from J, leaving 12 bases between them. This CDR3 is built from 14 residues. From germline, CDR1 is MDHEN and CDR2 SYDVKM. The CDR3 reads CASSQRESTDTQYF. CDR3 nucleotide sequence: TGTGCCAGCAGCCAACGGGAATCCACAGATACGCAGTATTTT.

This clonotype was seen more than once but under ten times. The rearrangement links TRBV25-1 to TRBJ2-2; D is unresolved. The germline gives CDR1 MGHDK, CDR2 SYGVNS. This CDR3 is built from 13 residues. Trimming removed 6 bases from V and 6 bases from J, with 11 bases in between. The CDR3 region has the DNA TGTGCCAGCAGCGATAGGTTCTCCGGGGAGCTGTTTTTT. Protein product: CASSDRFSGELFF.

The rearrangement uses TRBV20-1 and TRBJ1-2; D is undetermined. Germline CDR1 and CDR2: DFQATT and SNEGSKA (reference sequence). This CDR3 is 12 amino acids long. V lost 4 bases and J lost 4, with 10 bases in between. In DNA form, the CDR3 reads TGCAGTGCTAACGGGCCCCCCTATGGCTACACCTTC. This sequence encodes CSANGPPYGYTF.

CDR3 nucleotides: TGCAGTGCTAGGAGGGTGGAGGACGGGGAGCTGTTTTTT. It is translated as CSARRVEDGELFF. This chain uses TRBV20-1 with TRBJ2-2; D may be TRBD2 (5 bases). Trimming removed 3 bases at V and 7 bases at J, with 12 bases between. In germline, CDR1 is DFQATT, CDR2 SNEGSKA (reference sequence). This CDR3 has 13 residues.

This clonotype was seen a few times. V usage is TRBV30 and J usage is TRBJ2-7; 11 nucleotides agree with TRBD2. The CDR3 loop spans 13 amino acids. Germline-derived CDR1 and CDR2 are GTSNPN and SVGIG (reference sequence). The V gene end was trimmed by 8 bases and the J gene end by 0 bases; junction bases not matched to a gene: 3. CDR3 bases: TGTGCCGGGGGACTAGCGGACTCCTACGAGCAGTACTTC. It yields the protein CAGGLADSYEQYF.

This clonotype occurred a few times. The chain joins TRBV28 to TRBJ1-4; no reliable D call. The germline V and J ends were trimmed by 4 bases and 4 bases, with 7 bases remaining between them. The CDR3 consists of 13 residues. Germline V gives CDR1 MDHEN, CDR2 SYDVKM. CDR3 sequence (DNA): TGTGCCAGCAGTTATGGCCGTAATGAAAAACTGTTTTTT. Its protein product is CASSYGRNEKLFF.

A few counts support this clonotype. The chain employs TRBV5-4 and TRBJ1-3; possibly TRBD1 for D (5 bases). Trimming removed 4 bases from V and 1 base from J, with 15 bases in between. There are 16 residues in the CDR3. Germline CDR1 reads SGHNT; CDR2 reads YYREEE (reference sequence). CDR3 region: CASSLAGPNSGNTIYF. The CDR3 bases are TGTGCCAGCAGCCTAGCAGGGCCGAATTCTGGAAACACCATATATTTT. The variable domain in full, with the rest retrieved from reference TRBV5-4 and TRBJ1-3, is ETGVTQSPTHLIKTRGQQVTLRCSSQSGHNTVSWYQQALGQGPQFIFQYYREEENGRGNFPPRFSGLQFPNYSSELNVNALELDDSALYLCASSLAGPNSGNTIYFGEGSWLTVV.

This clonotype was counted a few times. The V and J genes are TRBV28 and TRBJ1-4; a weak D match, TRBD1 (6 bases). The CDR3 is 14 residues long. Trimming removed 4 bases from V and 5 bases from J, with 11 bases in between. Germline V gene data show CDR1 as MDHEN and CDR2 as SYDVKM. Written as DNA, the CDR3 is TGTGCCAGCAGTTGGGGGGCCCGGAATGAAAAACTGTTTTTT. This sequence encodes CASSWGARNEKLFF.

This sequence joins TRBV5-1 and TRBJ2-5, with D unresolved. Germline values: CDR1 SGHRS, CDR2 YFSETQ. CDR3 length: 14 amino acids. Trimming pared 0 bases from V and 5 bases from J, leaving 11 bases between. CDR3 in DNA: TGCGCCAGCAGCTTGGAACCACCTCTTGAGACCCAGTACTTC. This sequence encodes CASSLEPPLETQYF. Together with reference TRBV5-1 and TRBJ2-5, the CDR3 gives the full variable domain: KAGVTQTPRYLIKTRGQQVTLSCSPISGHRSVSWYQQTPGQGLQFLFEYFSETQRNKGNFPGRFSGRQFSNSRSEMNVSTLELGDSALYLCASSLEPPLETQYFGPGTRLLVL.

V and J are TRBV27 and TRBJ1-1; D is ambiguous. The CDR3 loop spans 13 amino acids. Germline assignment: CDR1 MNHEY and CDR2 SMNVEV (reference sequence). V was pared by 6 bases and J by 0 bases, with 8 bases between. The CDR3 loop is CASRIGMNTEAFF. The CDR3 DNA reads TGTGCCAGCAGGATAGGGATGAACACTGAAGCTTTCTTT.

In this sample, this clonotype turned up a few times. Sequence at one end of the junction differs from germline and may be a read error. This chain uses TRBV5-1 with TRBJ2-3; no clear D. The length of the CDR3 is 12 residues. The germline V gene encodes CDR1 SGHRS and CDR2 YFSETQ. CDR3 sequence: CASSLPGYTQYF. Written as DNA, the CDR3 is TGTGCCAGCAGCTTACCTGGGTATACGCAGTATTTT.

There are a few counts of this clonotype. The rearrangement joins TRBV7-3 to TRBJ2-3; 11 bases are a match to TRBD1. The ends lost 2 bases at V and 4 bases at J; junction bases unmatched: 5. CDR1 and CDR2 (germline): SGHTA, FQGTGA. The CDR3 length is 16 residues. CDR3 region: CASSLRTGGASDTQYF. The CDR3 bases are TGTGCCAGCAGCTTACGGACAGGGGGCGCCTCAGATACGCAGTATTTT.

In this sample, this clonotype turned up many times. The CDR3 loop is CAWSGRMFYNSPLHF. The CDR3 DNA follows: TGTGCCTGGAGTGGTCGAATGTTCTATAATTCACCCCTCCACTTT. This rearrangement joins TRBV30 to TRBJ1-6, with D unclear. This CDR3 region has 15 residues. The germline V gene encodes CDR1 GTSNPN and CDR2 SVGIG (reference sequence). V lost 1 base and J 3 bases, leaving 10 bases between the germline ends.

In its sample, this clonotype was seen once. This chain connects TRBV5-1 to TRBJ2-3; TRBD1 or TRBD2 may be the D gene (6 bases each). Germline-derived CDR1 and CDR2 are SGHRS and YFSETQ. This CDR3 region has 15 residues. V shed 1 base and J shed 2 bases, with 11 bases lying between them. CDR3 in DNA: TGCGCCAGCAGCTTGCCCGGGGGCGACACAGATACGCAGTATTTT. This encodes CASSLPGGDTDTQYF.